The next 8 T cell receptor beta chains were all read from a single sample in a study of control samples from healthy donors and cancer patients. The data were produced by immunoSEQ multiplex PCR, yet TCRdb's version contains in-frame clones alone and is incomplete. The sample has about 150,000 clones; 75% to 95% are singletons. Sequencing was done on a sample of blood. Receptor source: a woman between 35 and 50 years old in good health.

This sequence joins TRBV4-1 and TRBJ2-5; D possibly corresponds to TRBD2 (6 bases). The germline gives CDR1 MGHRA, CDR2 YSYEKL. The CDR3 covers 15 residues. V lost 1 base, J lost 5 bases, and 14 bases lay in between. The CDR3 DNA is TGCGCCAGCAGCCAAGTCTTCTCAGGAGGGGAGACCCAGTACTTC. Translating gives CASSQVFSGGETQYF.

This clone was detected once. The rearrangement joins TRBV18 to TRBJ2-4, with D tentatively TRBD2 (5 bases). The CDR3 is 17 residues long. Germline CDR1 reads KGHSH; CDR2 reads LQKENI. V gave up 3 bases and J gave up 0 bases, with 15 bases separating them. Here the CDR3 DNA reads TGTGCCAGCTCACCCTCGTACGGGAAATTAGCCAAAAACATTCAGTACTTC. Translating gives CASSPSYGKLAKNIQYF. Based on the CDR3 plus reference TRBV18 and TRBJ2-4, the full variable domain is NAGVMQNPRHLVRRRGQEARLRCSPMKGHSHVYWYRQLPEEGLKFMVYLQKENIIDESGMPKERFSAEFPKEGPSILRIQQVVRGDSAAYFCASSPSYGKLAKNIQYFGAGTRLSVL.

This clone was recorded only once. The chain recombines TRBV6-5 with TRBJ2-7; D remains unclear. V lost 6 bases and J lost 4, with 19 bases in between. Germline CDR1 MNHEY, CDR2 SVGAGI. This CDR3 has 15 residues. CDR3 protein: CASSPRPGAVYEQYF. CDR3 nucleotide sequence: TGTGCCAGCAGCCCCCGCCCTGGAGCCGTGTACGAGCAGTACTTC.

This clone has a single count. The chain has TRBV7-9 and TRBJ1-5; 10 bases map to TRBD1. V dropped 5 bases and J dropped 6; count of bases not matched to a gene: 7. Germline CDR1 SEHNR, CDR2 FQNEAQ (reference sequence). The CDR3 spans 15 residues. The CDR3 here is CASSPTGGVGQPQHF. The CDR3 DNA is TGTGCCAGCAGCCCGACAGGGGGCGTCGGTCAGCCCCAGCATTTT.

This chain connects TRBV5-6 to TRBJ2-6; weak D call: TRBD1 (6 bases). The CDR3 is 17 amino acids. Deletions cut 5 bases from V and 4 bases from J, with 19 bases between. Germline CDR1 is SGHDT and CDR2 is YYEEEE. CDR3 DNA sequence: TGTGCCAGCAGACCTACCTATACAGGGTCCGGGGCCAACGTCCTGACTTTC. Protein sequence: CASRPTYTGSGANVLTF.

CDR3 in DNA: TGCGCCAGCAGCTTCGTTCCAGGGACTAATGAGCAGTTCTTC. It encodes CASSFVPGTNEQFF. The J gene is TRBJ2-1, the V gene TRBV5-1; tentatively, D is TRBD2 (6 bases). CDR3 length: 14 amino acids. V was cut by 2 bases and J by 7 bases, with 13 bases left in between. The germline V gene encodes CDR1 SGHRS and CDR2 YFSETQ.

The chain recombines TRBV11-2 with TRBJ2-5, with D perhaps matching TRBD1 or TRBD2 (5 bases each). The germline CDR1 and CDR2 sequences are SGHAT and FQNNGV. Trimming took off 0 bases at V and 7 bases at J, with 15 bases between the two ends. The CDR3 length is 15 residues. Here the CDR3 reads CASSLDPGRTGTQYF. The CDR3 DNA reads as TGTGCCAGCAGCTTAGATCCGGGACGGACCGGGACCCAGTACTTC.

The chain couples TRBV28 to TRBJ1-3; D might be TRBD1 (6 bases). Trimming removed 5 bases at V and 1 base at J, with 15 bases between. The CDR3 spans 16 residues. Germline values: CDR1 MDHEN, CDR2 SYDVKM. CDR3 in amino acids: CASSLRGAVSGNTIYF. DNA of the CDR3: TGTGCCAGCAGTCTACGGGGGGCTGTATCTGGAAACACCATATATTTT.